The following is a TCR beta chain sequence with its context. Through a sample-barcoded 5' primer and a J-beta primer mix, a second PCR was run for roughly 7 to 12 cycles. Via MiXCR, TCRdb re-called the 5' RACE reads, giving one row per CDR3 protein. The repertoire consists of 850,000 to 1,000,000 distinct CDR3 sequences, with approximately 50% occurring once and the leading ten covering over 20%. The record originates from a study of blood T cells in healthy people across ages. V was pared by 0 bases and J by 15 bases, with 13 bases between. Per the germline V gene, CDR1 is SGHNT and CDR2 is YYREEE (reference sequence). The CDR3 extends over 12 amino acids.

Material for sequencing was blood. The rearrangement uses TRBV5-4 and TRBJ2-1, with D unresolved. This receptor was identified in a woman in her fifties or sixties in good health. The CDR3 spells CASSLDGDPGFF. CDR3 nucleotides: TGTGCCAGCAGCTTGGATGGCGACCCGGGGTTCTTC.